This T cell receptor beta chain originates from a study of T cell clonotyping in hematopoietic cell transplantation. Assay: immunoSEQ multiplex PCR; the TCRdb copy retains only in-frame clones and omits some. This sample has some 30,000 clones, with 70% to 80% found just once. Trimming removed 3 bases from V and 2 bases from J, with 11 bases in between. The V gene's germline CDR1 is SNHLY and CDR2 FYNNEI. This CDR3 spans 15 amino acids. Time point indicated: recipient sample about 28 days before transplant, after cytoreduction. The TCR comes from a woman in her twenties or thirties with chronic myeloid leukemia. Some clones in this sample may be carry-over from other donors' samples. The source material was peripheral blood mononuclear cells, sampled before stem cell transplant. The chain links TRBV2 to TRBJ1-5; D might be TRBD1 (6 bases). Written as DNA, the CDR3 is TGTGCCAGCAGTGAGGGGGGCATTGGCAATCAGCCCCAGCATTTT. Its protein is CASSEGGIGNQPQHF.